These 24 T cell receptor beta chains were all obtained from the same sample, sequenced in a study of blood T cell repertoires in COVID-19. TCRdb's copy holds only in-frame clones and misses some; the assay was immunoSEQ multiplex PCR. The table includes about 210,000 clones, around four fifths detected once. The sequencing input was peripheral blood. The receptors were sampled from a man aged 45-60 years with active or convalescent COVID-19.

This clone was detected once. The CDR3: CASSLGPDRVNGYTF. CDR3 DNA sequence: TGTGCCAGCAGCTTAGGCCCGGACAGGGTTAATGGCTACACCTTC. The chain joins TRBV7-2 to TRBJ1-2; TRBD1 matches 8 bases. CDR3 length: 15 residues. CDR1 and CDR2 (germline): SGHTA, FQGNSA. V was pared by 1 base and J by 6 bases, with 7 bases of the junction left unmatched.

This clone was detected once. The chain combines TRBV5-4 with TRBJ2-1, with D perhaps TRBD2 (5 bases). V was pared by 0 bases and J by 1 base, with 8 bases between. Germline lookup yields CDR1 SGHNT and CDR2 YYREEE (reference sequence). This CDR3 spans 15 amino acids. The CDR3 nucleotides read TGTGCCAGCAGCTTGGACGGGGTGTCCTACAATGAGCAGTTCTTC. This translates into CASSLDGVSYNEQFF.

J is TRBJ1-1 and V is TRBV7-6; D possibly corresponds to TRBD1 (5 bases). V was trimmed by 5 bases and J by 9 bases, leaving 13 bases between them. CDR3 length: 12 residues. Per the germline V gene, CDR1 is SGHVS and CDR2 is FNYEAQ. In DNA, the CDR3 is TGTGCCAGCAGCGCCTCGTCAGGGCAAGCTTTCTTT. Amino acids: CASSASSGQAFF. The variable domain in full, completed from reference TRBV7-6 and TRBJ1-1, reads GAGVSQSPRYKVTKRGQDVALRCDPISGHVSLYWYRQALGQGPEFLTYFNYEAQQDKSGLPNDRFSAERPEGSISTLTIQRTEQRDSAMYRCASSASSGQAFFGQGTRLTVV.

This clone was found once. V and J are TRBV27 and TRBJ1-4; a possible D gene is TRBD1 (6 bases). The V gene's germline CDR1 is MNHEY and CDR2 SMNVEV (reference sequence). The CDR3 consists of 14 residues. V lost 3 bases and J 6 bases, leaving 11 bases between the germline ends. The CDR3 bases are TGTGCCAGCAGTTTTATGGGGGCGGATGAAAAACTGTTTTTT. Translated: CASSFMGADEKLFF.

The chain has TRBV27 and TRBJ2-6; TRBD2 agrees at 10 bases. The CDR3 contains 16 residues. V gave up 4 bases and J gave up 4 bases; unmatched junction bases: 4. Germline V lookup: CDR1 MNHEY, CDR2 SMNVEV (reference sequence). The CDR3 spells CASSSIAGGGANVLTF. In nucleotides, the CDR3 is TGTGCCAGCAGTTCGATAGCGGGAGGAGGGGCCAACGTCCTGACTTTC.

The CDR3 region has the DNA TGTGCCAGCAATCCGGGCGGGGACCGCTCCTACAATGAGCAGTTCTTC. It specifies CASNPGGDRSYNEQFF. The gene calls are TRBV28 and TRBJ2-1; D might be TRBD2 (6 bases). Trimming took 7 bases from V and 0 from J, leaving 16 bases between them. Germline loops: CDR1 MDHEN, CDR2 SYDVKM. The CDR3 is 16 amino acids. The full variable domain, completed using reference TRBV28 and TRBJ2-1, is DVKVTQSSRYLVKRTGEKVFLECVQDMDHENMFWYRQDPGLGLRLIYFSYDVKMKEKGDIPEGYSVSREKKERFSLILESASTNQTSMYLCASNPGGDRSYNEQFFGPGTRLTVL.

CDR3 nucleotides: TGTGCCAGCAGTGAATCCAGGGTCGGCCGCTACACCTTC. It is translated as CASSESRVGRYTF. The chain employs TRBV6-1 and TRBJ1-2; a possible D gene is TRBD1 (5 bases). CDR1 and CDR2 (germline): MNHNS, SASEGT. The CDR3 sequence is 13 residues long. V lost 2 bases, J lost 9 bases, and 13 bases lay in between.

This clone was recorded a few times. The chain recombines TRBV9 with TRBJ1-5; perhaps TRBD1 as D (5 bases). This CDR3 contains 13 residues. The germline CDR1 and CDR2 sequences are SGDLS and YYNGEE. The V end lost 3 bases, the J end lost 4 bases, and 8 bases lay between the germline ends. The CDR3 loop is CASSAGLNQPQHF. CDR3 nucleotides: TGTGCCAGCAGCGCAGGGTTAAATCAGCCCCAGCATTTT.

This chain links TRBV27 with TRBJ2-7, with 7 nucleotides matching TRBD1. The ends lost 2 bases at V and 2 bases at J; junction bases unmatched: 9. The CDR3 loop spans 16 amino acids. Germline V gives CDR1 MNHEY, CDR2 SMNVEV (reference sequence). Here the CDR3 reads CASSLISDRLTYEQYF. CDR3 in DNA: TGTGCCAGCAGTTTAATATCGGACAGGCTGACCTACGAGCAGTACTTC.

This rearrangement joins TRBV15 to TRBJ2-7; 12 bases line up with TRBD2. This CDR3 is 14 amino acids long. Germline-derived CDR1 and CDR2 are LNHNV and YYDKDF (reference sequence). Trimming removed 6 bases from V and 4 bases from J; junction bases left unmatched: 4. For the CDR3, the DNA is TGTGCCACCAGACCGACTAGCGGGGGTTACGAGCAGTACTTC. Its translation: CATRPTSGGYEQYF. Combining the CDR3 with reference TRBV15 and TRBJ2-7 gives the whole variable domain DAMVIQNPRYQVTQFGKPVTLSCSQTLNHNVMYWYQQKSSQAPKLLFHYYDKDFNNEADTPDNFQSRRPNTSFCFLDIRSPGLGDTAMYLCATRPTSGGYEQYFGPGTRLTVT.

V gene TRBV9 combines with J gene TRBJ1-3; D perhaps matches TRBD1 (5 bases). The germline CDR1 and CDR2 sequences are SGDLS and YYNGEE. This CDR3 spans 15 amino acids. With 3 bases removed from V and 0 bases from J, the gap between germline ends came to 10 bases. CDR3 loop: CASSGSGNSGNTIYF. CDR3 sequence (DNA): TGTGCCAGCAGCGGCTCAGGGAACTCTGGAAACACCATATATTTT.

The chain recombines TRBV19 with TRBJ1-3; the D gene is possibly TRBD1 (5 bases). Trimming removed 7 bases from V and 0 bases from J, with 10 bases in between. CDR3 length: 14 amino acids. Germline V lookup: CDR1 LNHDA, CDR2 SQIVND (reference sequence). CDR3 protein: CASKEQASGNTIYF. CDR3 DNA sequence: TGTGCCAGTAAGGAACAGGCCTCTGGAAACACCATATATTTT. The entire variable domain, with the rest obtained from reference TRBV19 and TRBJ1-3, is as follows: DGGITQSPKYLFRKEGQNVTLSCEQNLNHDAMYWYRQDPGQGLRLIYYSQIVNDFQKGDIAEGYSVSREKKESFPLTVTSAQKNPTAFYLCASKEQASGNTIYFGEGSWLTVV.

J is TRBJ2-1 and V is TRBV7-9; the D gene is possibly TRBD2 (6 bases). This CDR3 is 16 amino acids long. Germline CDR1 reads SEHNR; CDR2 reads FQNEAQ (reference sequence). Trimming took 5 bases from V and 1 from J, leaving 15 bases between them. In nucleotides, the CDR3 is TGTGCCAGCAGCCCAGCGGCCGGGACTTCCTACAATGAGCAGTTCTTC. Its protein product is CASSPAAGTSYNEQFF.

V gene TRBV29-1 combines with J gene TRBJ1-1; TRBD1 matches at 7 bases. The CDR3 runs to 13 residues. Germline CDR1 reads SQVTM; CDR2 reads ANQGSEA. The V gene end was trimmed by 7 bases and the J gene end by 2 bases; junction bases not matched to a gene: 7. CDR3 in DNA: TGCAGCGGGGGACAGACGCTCAACACTGAAGCTTTCTTT. It translates to CSGGQTLNTEAFF. Complete variable domain (other parts from reference TRBV29-1 and TRBJ1-1): SAVISQKPSRDICQRGTSLTIQCQVDSQVTMMFWYRQQPGQSLTLIATANQGSEATYESGFVIDKFPISRPNLTFSTLTVSNMSPEDSSIYLCSGGQTLNTEAFFGQGTRLTVV.

This sequence joins TRBV7-9 and TRBJ2-4, with D tentatively TRBD1 (5 bases). Germline CDR1 reads SEHNR; CDR2 reads FQNEAQ (reference sequence). There are 14 residues in the CDR3. V lost 1 base, J lost 4 bases, and 8 bases lay in between. DNA of the CDR3: TGTGCCAGCAGCTTAGAGGGGTTAAAAAACATTCAGTACTTC. Encoded protein: CASSLEGLKNIQYF.

A few counts support this clone. The chain recombines TRBV6-1 with TRBJ2-7; tentatively, D is TRBD2 (6 bases). Germline assignment: CDR1 MNHNS and CDR2 SASEGT. The V end was cut by 3 bases, the J end by 3 bases, with 15 bases between. The CDR3 covers 15 residues. The CDR3 nucleotides read TGTGCCAGCAGTGACGGCGGGACGCCCCTCTACGAGCAGTACTTC. It encodes CASSDGGTPLYEQYF.

This sequence joins TRBV7-8 and TRBJ2-4, with 9 nucleotides matching TRBD2. Looked up from germline, CDR1 is SGHVS and CDR2 is FQNEAQ. The trim removed 5 bases at V and 0 bases at J, leaving 17 bases unmatched. The CDR3 length is 20 residues. CDR3 in amino acids: CASSVRSGLASGLAKNIQYF. The CDR3 DNA reads as TGTGCCAGCAGCGTAAGATCGGGACTAGCCTCGGGGCTAGCCAAAAACATTCAGTACTTC.

The rearrangement uses TRBV30 and TRBJ2-3; D is perhaps TRBD2 (6 bases). Germline V gene data show CDR1 as GTSNPN and CDR2 as SVGIG (reference sequence). This CDR3 comprises 15 residues. The V end lost 2 bases, the J end lost 1 base, and 13 bases lay between the germline ends. The CDR3: CAWSTRASGTDTQYF. The DNA for the CDR3 is TGTGCCTGGAGTACCCGGGCTAGCGGCACAGATACGCAGTATTTT.

This rearrangement joins TRBV5-1 to TRBJ1-1, with D maybe TRBD1 (6 bases). The V gene's germline CDR1 is SGHRS and CDR2 YFSETQ. The CDR3 runs to 19 residues. V was shortened by 4 bases and J by 1 base, with 26 bases between the two germline ends. The CDR3 DNA reads as TGCGCCAGCAGCCTCCTTCGAACCCGAGTGACAGGACAGAACACTGAAGCTTTCTTT. It is translated as CASSLLRTRVTGQNTEAFF.

V usage is TRBV6-5 and J usage is TRBJ1-5; D perhaps matches TRBD1 (5 bases). V was cut by 4 bases and J by 1 base, with 14 bases left in between. CDR3 length equals 16 residues. In germline, CDR1 is MNHEY, CDR2 SVGAGI. CDR3 sequence (DNA): TGTGCCAGCAGTTGGGGCCGGGCAGGCAGCAATCAGCCCCAGCATTTT. As protein: CASSWGRAGSNQPQHF.

This clone was seen only a few times. The chain has TRBV5-1 and TRBJ1-6; TRBD1 matches at 11 bases. V lost 4 bases, J lost 10 bases, and 7 bases stayed unmatched. The CDR3 extends over 15 amino acids. Germline V gene data show CDR1 as SGHRS and CDR2 as YFSETQ. The CDR3: CASSTRTGGGSPLHF. CDR3 nucleotide sequence: TGCGCCAGCAGCACAAGGACAGGGGGCGGCTCACCCCTCCACTTT.

The CDR3 is CASSLSAPGQGARRWYF. The CDR3, as DNA: TGTGCCAGCAGTTTATCTGCCCCGGGACAGGGGGCGAGGCGGTGGTACTTC. The gene calls are TRBV27 and TRBJ2-7; 12 bases are shared with TRBD1. CDR1 is MNHEY and CDR2 is SMNVEV in the germline V gene (reference sequence). The V and J ends lost 0 bases and 12 bases, in that order; junction bases with no gene match: 15. The CDR3 loop spans 17 amino acids.

The chain uses TRBV30 and TRBJ1-1; D gene ambiguous. The V end was cut by 2 bases, the J end by 10 bases, with 11 bases between. The CDR3 runs 11 residues. The germline V gene encodes CDR1 GTSNPN and CDR2 SVGIG (reference sequence). The CDR3 is CAWSPVEGAFF. The CDR3 bases are TGTGCCTGGAGTCCAGTCGAGGGAGCTTTCTTT.

This clone appeared a single time. The rearrangement links TRBV7-9 to TRBJ1-1, with TRBD1 matching over 9 bases. There are 17 residues in the CDR3. The junction had 10 bases not matched to a gene; V was cut back by 5 bases and J by 0 bases. From germline, CDR1 is SEHNR and CDR2 FQNEAQ (reference sequence). In nucleotides, the CDR3 is TGTGCCAGCAGCCTTACCGGGACAGGGTACATGAACACTGAAGCTTTCTTT. It codes for CASSLTGTGYMNTEAFF.